One and the same sample provided the 2 T cell receptor beta chains below, sequenced in a study listed by TCRdb under 2016. Libraries were built with RT-PCR. The run used an Illumina MiSeq. TCRdb passed the public sequencing reads through fastp at Q25 and MiXCR, retaining productive beta sequences. Rows merge per CDR3 protein into single entries with the most common DNA and genes. This sample gives fewer than 800,000 distinct CDR3 sequences in total; more than 13% of them show up just once. Of the sample, 3% to 4.5% falls within the top ten clones. Sequenced input: memory CD4+ T cells from blood. The receptors derive from a female donor in good health, serving as a healthy control.

This clonotype came up many times. The chain recombines TRBV7-2 with TRBJ2-7; no clear D. Trimming took 3 bases from V and 0 from J, leaving 9 bases between them. The germline V gene has CDR1 SGHTA and CDR2 FQGNSA. The CDR3 covers 14 residues. This CDR3 reads CASSFQINSYEQYF. CDR3 coding DNA: TGTGCCAGCAGCTTCCAGATCAACTCCTACGAGCAGTACTTC.

The V and J genes are TRBV6-5 and TRBJ2-3; possible D gene TRBD1, 5 bases. The J call may be mistaken, given a closer DNA end match to TRBJ1-5. The CDR3 is 16 amino acids. Germline CDR1 reads MNHEY; CDR2 reads SVGAGI. The CDR3 nucleotides are TGTGCCAGCTCCAACGCGGGGGGGAGAGGCACAGATACGCAGCATTTT. Translating gives CASSNAGGRGTDTQHF.